The source of this TCR beta chain is a study of tumor and adjacent non-tumor tissue in lung cancer (dated by TCRdb to about 2018). In the study overall: Of the cohort, some 12 patients had adenocarcinoma, 2 had squamous cell carcinoma and 1 had small cell lung cancer. Ages among the roughly 15 patients ranged from roughly 31 to 76 years, there were approximately 10 men and 5 women, and disease was at TNM stage I to III. TCRbeta CDR3 sequencing was performed on a few dozen paired specimens, with one tumor sample and one normal lung sample collected per patient. Bulk TCRbeta repertoires were compared between lung tumor tissue and matched distant non-tumor lung tissue obtained from 15 lung cancer patients. Sequencing generated a total of approximately 130 million productive TCRbeta reads, averaging roughly 3.9 million reads per sample.

This clonotype has a handful of counts. What antigen it recognizes has not been identified. Per-nucleotide qualities are absent, and no much larger clonotype sits a single base away. RNA was isolated from bulk unsorted tissue, and RNA quality was assessed with a NanoDrop ND-1000 and an Agilent 2100. Donors were newly diagnosed lung cancer patients admitted for thoracic surgery in China between August and November 2014, without prior chemotherapy. Anyone who had undergone radiotherapy or chemotherapy before, or who had another cancer at the same time, was left out of the study. Surgical tissue pieces of about 1-2.1 cm3 were preserved in RNAlater solution and were kept at -80 degrees C until use. The library was made by multiplex PCR. Instrument used: Illumina HiSeq 2500. TCRbeta libraries were constructed through three rounds of nested PCR with primers (Table S4) according to protocols modified from ARM-PCR. Before sequencing, PCR products in the 200-500 bp range were cut out of the gel and cleaned up using the QIAquick gel extraction kit. On the authors' methods: Reads were cleaned using Trimmomatic, were merged into complete CDR3 sequences using FLASH, and were assigned to V(D)J germline segments using MiTCR. Clonal diversity was computed as the inverse Simpson's index with VDJtools. A read counted as productive if the sequence was in-frame and lacked a premature stop codon. The public reads were quality trimmed at Q25 with fastp and then assembled into clones with MiXCR by TCRdb, keeping productive beta chains. Rows are unified per CDR3 protein, each entry keeping the most common DNA and genes. It is TCRdb's table, rather than the study itself, that gives the V and J calls and clone size. The sample table contains 78,000 or so distinct CDR3 sequences; only one count was recorded for around 86% of them. About 14% of the sample goes to the ten largest clones.

V ends up 3 bases short and J 2 bases short, with an unmatched junction base count of 8. From the germline V gene (reference sequence), CDR1 is DFQATT and CDR2 is SNEGSKA. Spanning cysteine to phenylalanine, the CDR3 consists of 15 amino acids. The only DNA kept is the CDR3, 45 bases in frame from the first base. What the work shows at the level of the full study, not this receptor alone: Younger patients had significantly higher TCR diversity, and higher tumor TCR diversity was associated with shorter overall and disease-free survival. The sequencing platform is not named in the methods, and unique molecular identifiers are not mentioned. Significantly higher TCR diversity (inverse Simpson) was observed in tumor tissue than in normal lung tissue (around 450 vs 150, P = 0.0075, Mann-Whitney U test). The top 100 clones accounted for a significantly larger cumulative portion of the repertoire in normal lung than in tumor tissue. Because peripheral blood was not sequenced, blood TCRbeta repertoires in the lung cancer patients of the study were not examined. The cohort had only around 14 patients, and the authors noted that larger samples and more detailed clinical data are needed.

The source of this sequence is a woman aged 45-60 years with non-small cell lung cancer. The specimen was lung tumor tissue. Here the chain combines TRBV20-1 and TRBJ2-7; 9 middle bases align to TRBD2. CDR3 loop: CSARPSSGKAYEQYF. The sequenced DNA: TGCAGTGCTAGGCCATCTAGCGGGAAAGCCTACGAGCAGTACTTC.